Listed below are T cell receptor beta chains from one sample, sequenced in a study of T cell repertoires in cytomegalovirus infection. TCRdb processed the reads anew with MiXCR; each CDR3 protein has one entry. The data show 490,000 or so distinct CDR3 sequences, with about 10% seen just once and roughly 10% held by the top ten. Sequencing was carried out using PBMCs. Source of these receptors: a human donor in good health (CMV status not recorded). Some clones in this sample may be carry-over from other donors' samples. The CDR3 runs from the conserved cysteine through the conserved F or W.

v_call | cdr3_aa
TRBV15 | CATSRRGRVLSGANVLTF
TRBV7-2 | CASSSTRGRDYGYTF
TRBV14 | CASSQAIADTQYF
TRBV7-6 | CASSQTARGTEAFF
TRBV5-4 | CATWGHEETQYF
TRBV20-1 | CSARDVNSPLHF
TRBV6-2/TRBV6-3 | CATLGRYGYNEQFF
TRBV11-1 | CASSSLDRAGEQYF
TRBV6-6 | CASMKGGGTYNEQFF
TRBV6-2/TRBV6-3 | CASKGQTPYNQPQHF